This T cell receptor beta chain was found in a study of blood T cell repertoires in COVID-19. Only in-frame clones appear in the TCRdb table, and some are missing; sequencing was by immunoSEQ multiplex PCR. The sample carries 60,000 or so clones, approximately 90% recorded once. Trimming cost V 1 base and J 13 bases, with 14 bases left between them. CDR3 length: 14 amino acids. The germline CDR1 and CDR2 sequences are SGHTA and FQGNSA. Input material: peripheral blood. The sequence came from a human donor with active COVID-19. The donor label of this sample is uncertain. The chain employs TRBV7-2 and TRBJ1-6; possible D gene TRBD1, 6 bases. The CDR3 nucleotides are TGTGCCAGCAGCTTAGGAGGGGGGGGTCCCCCCCTCCACTTT. Protein product: CASSLGGGGPPLHF.